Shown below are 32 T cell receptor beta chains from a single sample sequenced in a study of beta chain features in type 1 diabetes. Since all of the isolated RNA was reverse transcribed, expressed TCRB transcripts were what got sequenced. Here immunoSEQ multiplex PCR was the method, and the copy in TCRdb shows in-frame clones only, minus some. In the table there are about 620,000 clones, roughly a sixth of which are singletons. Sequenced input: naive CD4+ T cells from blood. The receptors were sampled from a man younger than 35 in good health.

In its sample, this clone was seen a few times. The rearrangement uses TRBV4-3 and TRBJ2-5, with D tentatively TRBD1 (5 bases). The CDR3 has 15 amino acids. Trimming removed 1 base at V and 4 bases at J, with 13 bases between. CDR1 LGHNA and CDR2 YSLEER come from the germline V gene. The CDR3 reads CASSQGNRGGETQYF. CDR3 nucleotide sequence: TGCGCCAGCAGCCAAGGGAATAGGGGCGGAGAGACCCAGTACTTC.

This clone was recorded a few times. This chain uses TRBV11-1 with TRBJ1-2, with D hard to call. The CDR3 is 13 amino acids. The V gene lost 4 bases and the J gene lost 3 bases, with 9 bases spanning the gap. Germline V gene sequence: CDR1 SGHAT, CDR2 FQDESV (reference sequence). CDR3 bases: TGTGCCAGCAGCTCGGGAGTAGACTATGGCTACACCTTC. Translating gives CASSSGVDYGYTF.

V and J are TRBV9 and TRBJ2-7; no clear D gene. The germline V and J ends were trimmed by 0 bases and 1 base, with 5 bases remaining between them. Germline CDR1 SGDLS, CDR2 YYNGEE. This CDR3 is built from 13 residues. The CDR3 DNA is TGTGCCAGCAGCGTAGACGGGTCCTACGAGCAGTACTTC. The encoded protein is CASSVDGSYEQYF.

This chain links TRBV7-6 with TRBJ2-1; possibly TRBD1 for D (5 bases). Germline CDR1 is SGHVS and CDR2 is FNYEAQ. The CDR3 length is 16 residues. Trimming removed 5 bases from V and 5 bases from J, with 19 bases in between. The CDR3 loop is CASSGAPWSANNEQFF. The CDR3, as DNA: TGTGCCAGCAGCGGGGCGCCTTGGTCCGCAAACAATGAGCAGTTCTTC.

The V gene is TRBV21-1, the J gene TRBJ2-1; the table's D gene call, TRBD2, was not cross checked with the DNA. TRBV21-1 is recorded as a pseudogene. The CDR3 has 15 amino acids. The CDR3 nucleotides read TGTGCCAGCAGCAAAGACCGCGGGAGACACAATGAGCAGTTCTTC. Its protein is CASSKDRGRHNEQFF.

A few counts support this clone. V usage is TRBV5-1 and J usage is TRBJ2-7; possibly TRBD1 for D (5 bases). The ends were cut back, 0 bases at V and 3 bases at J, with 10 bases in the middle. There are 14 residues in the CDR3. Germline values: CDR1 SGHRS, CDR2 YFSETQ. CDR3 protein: CASSLEGAVYEQYF. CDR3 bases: TGCGCCAGCAGCTTGGAAGGGGCGGTCTACGAGCAGTACTTC.

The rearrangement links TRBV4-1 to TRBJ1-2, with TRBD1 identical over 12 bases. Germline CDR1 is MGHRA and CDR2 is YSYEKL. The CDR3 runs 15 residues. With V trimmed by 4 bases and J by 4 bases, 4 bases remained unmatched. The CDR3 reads CASSRGTGGGYGYTF. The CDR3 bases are TGCGCCAGCAGCCGAGGGACAGGGGGCGGCTATGGCTACACCTTC.

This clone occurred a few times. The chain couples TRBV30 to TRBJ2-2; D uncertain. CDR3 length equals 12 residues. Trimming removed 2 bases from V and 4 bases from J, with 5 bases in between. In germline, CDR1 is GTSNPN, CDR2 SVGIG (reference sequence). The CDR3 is CAWSQSTGELFF. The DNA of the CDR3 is TGTGCCTGGAGTCAAAGCACCGGGGAGCTGTTTTTT.

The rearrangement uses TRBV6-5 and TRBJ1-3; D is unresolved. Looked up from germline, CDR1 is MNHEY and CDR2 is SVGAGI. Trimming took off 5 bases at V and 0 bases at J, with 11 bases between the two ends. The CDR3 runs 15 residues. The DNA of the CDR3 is TGTGCCAGCAGTCGAGATGCTAACTCTGGAAACACCATATATTTT. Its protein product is CASSRDANSGNTIYF.

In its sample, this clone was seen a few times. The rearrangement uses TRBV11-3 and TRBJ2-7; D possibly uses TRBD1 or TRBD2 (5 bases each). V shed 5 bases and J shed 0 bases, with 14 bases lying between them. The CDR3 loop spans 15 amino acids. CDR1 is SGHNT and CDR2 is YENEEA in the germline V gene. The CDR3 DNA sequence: TGTGCCAGCAGCCCTACAGGAGGCCTCTCCTACGAGCAGTACTTC. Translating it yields CASSPTGGLSYEQYF.

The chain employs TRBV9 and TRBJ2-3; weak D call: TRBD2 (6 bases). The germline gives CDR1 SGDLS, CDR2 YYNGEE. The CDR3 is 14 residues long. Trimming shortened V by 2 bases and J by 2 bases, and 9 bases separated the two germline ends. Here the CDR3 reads CASSVGLPTDTQYF. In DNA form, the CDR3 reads TGTGCCAGCAGCGTGGGACTTCCCACAGATACGCAGTATTTT. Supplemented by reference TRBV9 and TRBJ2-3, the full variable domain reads DSGVTQTPKHLITATGQRVTLRCSPRSGDLSVYWYQQSLDQGLQFLIQYYNGEERAKGNILERFSAQQFPDLHSELNLSSLELGDSALYFCASSVGLPTDTQYFGPGTRLTVL.

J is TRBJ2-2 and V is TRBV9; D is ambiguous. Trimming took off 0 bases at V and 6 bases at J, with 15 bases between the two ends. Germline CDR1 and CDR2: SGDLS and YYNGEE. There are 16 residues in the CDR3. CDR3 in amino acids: CASSVVSWDRAGELFF. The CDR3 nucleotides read TGTGCCAGCAGCGTAGTGAGTTGGGATCGGGCCGGGGAGCTGTTTTTT.

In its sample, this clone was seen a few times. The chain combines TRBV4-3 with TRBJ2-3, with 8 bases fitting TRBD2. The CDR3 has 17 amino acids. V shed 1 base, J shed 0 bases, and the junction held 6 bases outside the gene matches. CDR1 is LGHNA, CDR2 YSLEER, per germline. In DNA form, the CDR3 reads TGCGCCAGCAGCCAAGCAGGTAGCGGGGCTAGCACAGATACGCAGTATTTT. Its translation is CASSQAGSGASTDTQYF.

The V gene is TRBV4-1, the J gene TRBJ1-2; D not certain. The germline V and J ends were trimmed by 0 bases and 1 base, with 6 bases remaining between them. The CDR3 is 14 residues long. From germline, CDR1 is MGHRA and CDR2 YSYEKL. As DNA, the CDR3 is TGCGCCAGCAGCCAAGATACCGGTAACTATGGCTACACCTTC. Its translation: CASSQDTGNYGYTF.

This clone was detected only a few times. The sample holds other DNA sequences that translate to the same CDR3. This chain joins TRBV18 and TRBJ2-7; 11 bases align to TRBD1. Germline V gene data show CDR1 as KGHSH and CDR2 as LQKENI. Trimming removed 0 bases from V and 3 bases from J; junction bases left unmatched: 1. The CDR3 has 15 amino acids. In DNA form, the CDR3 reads TGTGCCAGCTCACCACCCGGGACAGGGGGCTACGAGCAGTACTTC. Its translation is CASSPPGTGGYEQYF.

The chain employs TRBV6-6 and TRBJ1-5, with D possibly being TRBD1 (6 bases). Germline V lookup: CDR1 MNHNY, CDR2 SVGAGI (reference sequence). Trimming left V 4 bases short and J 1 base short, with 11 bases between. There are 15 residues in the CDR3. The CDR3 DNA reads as TGTGCCAGCAGTTCGGGGGGGCGAAGCAATCAGCCCCAGCATTTT. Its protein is CASSSGGRSNQPQHF.

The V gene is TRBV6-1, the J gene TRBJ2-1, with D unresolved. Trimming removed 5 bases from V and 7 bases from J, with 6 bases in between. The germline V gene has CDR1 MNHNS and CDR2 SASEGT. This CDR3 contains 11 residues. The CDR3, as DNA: TGTGCCAGCAGTAACGGAAATGAGCAGTTCTTC. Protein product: CASSNGNEQFF.

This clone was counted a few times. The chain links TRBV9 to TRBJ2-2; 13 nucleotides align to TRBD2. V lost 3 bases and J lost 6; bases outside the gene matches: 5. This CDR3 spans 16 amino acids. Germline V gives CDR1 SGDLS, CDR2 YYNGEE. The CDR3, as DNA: TGTGCCAGCAGCGGAGGGACTAGCGGGATGGCCGGGGAGCTGTTTTTT. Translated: CASSGGTSGMAGELFF.

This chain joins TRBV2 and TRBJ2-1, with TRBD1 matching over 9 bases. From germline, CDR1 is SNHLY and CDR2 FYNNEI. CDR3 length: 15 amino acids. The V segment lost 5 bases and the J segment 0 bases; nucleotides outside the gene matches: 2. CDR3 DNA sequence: TGTGCCAGCAGTACGGACAGGGGCTCCTACAATGAGCAGTTCTTC. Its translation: CASSTDRGSYNEQFF. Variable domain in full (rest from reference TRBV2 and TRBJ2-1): EPEVTQTPSHQVTQMGQEVILRCVPISNHLYFYWYRQILGQKVEFLVSFYNNEISEKSEIFDDQFSVERPDGSNFTLKIRSTKLEDSAMYFCASSTDRGSYNEQFFGPGTRLTVL.

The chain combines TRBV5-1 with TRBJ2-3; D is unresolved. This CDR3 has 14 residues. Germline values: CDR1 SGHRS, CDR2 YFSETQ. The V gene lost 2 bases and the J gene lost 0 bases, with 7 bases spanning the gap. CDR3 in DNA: TGCGCCAGCAGCTTACGTCCTAGCACAGATACGCAGTATTTT. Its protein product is CASSLRPSTDTQYF.

The CDR3: CATLAGVGGEQYF. The CDR3 DNA reads as TGTGCCACCCTAGCCGGCGTGGGAGGCGAGCAGTACTTC. V usage is TRBV6-6 and J usage is TRBJ2-7; weak D call: TRBD2 (6 bases). Trimming removed 10 bases from V and 6 bases from J, with 19 bases in between. The CDR3 totals 13 residues. CDR1 and CDR2 from the germline V gene are MNHNY and SVGAGI (reference sequence).

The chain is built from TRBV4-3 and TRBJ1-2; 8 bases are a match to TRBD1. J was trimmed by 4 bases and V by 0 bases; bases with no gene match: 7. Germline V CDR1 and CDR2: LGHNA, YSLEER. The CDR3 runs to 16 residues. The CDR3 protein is CASSQEIQGALYGYTF. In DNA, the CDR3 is TGCGCCAGCAGCCAAGAGATCCAGGGGGCTCTCTATGGCTACACCTTC.

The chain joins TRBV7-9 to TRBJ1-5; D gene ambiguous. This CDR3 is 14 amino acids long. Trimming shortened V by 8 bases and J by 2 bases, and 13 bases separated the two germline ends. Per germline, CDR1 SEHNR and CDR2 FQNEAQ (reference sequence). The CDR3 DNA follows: TGTGCCAGCGGCCTGGAGGGTCGCAATCAGCCCCAGCATTTT. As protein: CASGLEGRNQPQHF.

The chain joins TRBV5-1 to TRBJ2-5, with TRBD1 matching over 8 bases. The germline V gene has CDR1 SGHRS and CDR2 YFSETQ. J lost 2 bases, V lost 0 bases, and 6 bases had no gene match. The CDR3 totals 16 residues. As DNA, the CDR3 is TGCGCCAGCAGCTTGGGAGGGACAGGACCGCAAGAGACCCAGTACTTC. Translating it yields CASSLGGTGPQETQYF.

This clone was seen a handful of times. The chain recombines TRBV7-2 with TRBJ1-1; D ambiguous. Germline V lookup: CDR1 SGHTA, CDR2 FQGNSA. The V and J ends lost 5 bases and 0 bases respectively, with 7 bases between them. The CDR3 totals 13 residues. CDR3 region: CASSITVNTEAFF. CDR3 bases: TGTGCCAGCAGCATAACAGTGAACACTGAAGCTTTCTTT.

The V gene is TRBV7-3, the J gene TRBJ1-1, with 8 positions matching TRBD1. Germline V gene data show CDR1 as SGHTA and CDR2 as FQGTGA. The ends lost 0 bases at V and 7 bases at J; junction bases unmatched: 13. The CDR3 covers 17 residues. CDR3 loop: CASSLTFRTGLHGEAFF. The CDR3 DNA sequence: TGTGCCAGCAGCTTAACGTTCAGGACAGGGCTTCATGGTGAAGCTTTCTTT.

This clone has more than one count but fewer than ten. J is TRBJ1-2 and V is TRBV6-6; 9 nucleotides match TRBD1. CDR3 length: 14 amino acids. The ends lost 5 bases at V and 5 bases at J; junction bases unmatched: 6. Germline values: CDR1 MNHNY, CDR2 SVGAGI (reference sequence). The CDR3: CASSLGTGNYGYTF. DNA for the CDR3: TGTGCCAGCAGTCTAGGGACAGGGAATTATGGCTACACCTTC.

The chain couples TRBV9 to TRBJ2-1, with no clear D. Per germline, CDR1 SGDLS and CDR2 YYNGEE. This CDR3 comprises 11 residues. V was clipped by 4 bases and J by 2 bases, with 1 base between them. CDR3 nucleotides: TGTGCCAGCAGCCCCTACAATGAGCAGTTCTTC. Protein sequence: CASSPYNEQFF.

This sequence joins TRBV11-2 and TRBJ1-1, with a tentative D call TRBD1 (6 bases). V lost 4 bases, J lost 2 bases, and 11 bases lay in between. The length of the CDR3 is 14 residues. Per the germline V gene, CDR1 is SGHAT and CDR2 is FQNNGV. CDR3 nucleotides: TGTGCCAGCAGCTCTCAGGGGTTAAACACTGAAGCTTTCTTT. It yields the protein CASSSQGLNTEAFF.

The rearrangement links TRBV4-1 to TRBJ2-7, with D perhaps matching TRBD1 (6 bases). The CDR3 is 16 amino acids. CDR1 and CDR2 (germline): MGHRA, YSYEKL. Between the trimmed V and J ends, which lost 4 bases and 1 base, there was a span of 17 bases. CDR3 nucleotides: TGCGCCAGCAGCCCAGTAGGCAGGGGAATTTCCTACGAGCAGTACTTC. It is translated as CASSPVGRGISYEQYF.

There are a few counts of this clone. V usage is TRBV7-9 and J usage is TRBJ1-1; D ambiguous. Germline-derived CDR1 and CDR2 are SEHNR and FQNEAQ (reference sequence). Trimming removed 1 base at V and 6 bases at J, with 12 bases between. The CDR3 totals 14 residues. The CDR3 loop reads CASSLGKGSAEAFF. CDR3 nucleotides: TGTGCCAGCAGCTTAGGAAAGGGTAGTGCTGAAGCTTTCTTT.

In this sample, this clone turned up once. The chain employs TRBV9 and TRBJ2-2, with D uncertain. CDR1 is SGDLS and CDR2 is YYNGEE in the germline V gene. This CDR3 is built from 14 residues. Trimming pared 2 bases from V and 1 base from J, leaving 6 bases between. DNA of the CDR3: TGTGCCAGCAGCGTTCAGGAGAACACCGGGGAGCTGTTTTTT. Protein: CASSVQENTGELFF.